This TCR beta chain originates from a study of cytomegalovirus exposure and HLA in healthy donors. The study, taken as a whole, reports: Cytomegalovirus association was assigned to some 160 TCR beta chains.

The CDR3 has 13 amino acids. Per the germline V gene, CDR1 is SNHLY and CDR2 is FYNNEI. V gave up 3 bases and J gave up 0 bases, with 6 bases separating them. The PCR ran on 60 Vbeta and 13 Jbeta primers. The protocol was immunoSEQ multiplex PCR, while the TCRdb copy is restricted to in-frame clones and leaves out a portion. Altogether around 150,000 clones are present, 65% to 85% being singletons, with the ten largest covering more than 3.5%. A word on this clone: The antigen remains unidentified.

Sequenced: PBMCs. The source of this sequence is a woman aged 40-49 years in good health and CMV-seropositive. The chain links TRBV2 to TRBJ2-7; a weak D match, TRBD1 (6 bases). CDR3 nucleotide sequence: TGTGCCAGCAGTGAGGGGGCCTCCTACGAGCAGTACTTC. This gives the protein CASSEGASYEQYF.